Below are 28 T cell receptor beta chains sequenced from a single sample in a study of T-cell reconstitution after alpha-beta-depleted transplantation in children. The TCRbeta library was prepared with unique molecular identifiers. TCRdb recomputed calls from the PCR reads with MiXCR, one row per CDR3 protein. There are 500,000 to 600,000 distinct CDR3 sequences in the sample; approximately 29% occur only once, and approximately 2.3% lies in the top ten. Here the sequenced sample was PBMCs from the stem cell graft donor, taken from the stem cell graft. These receptors originate from a human donor who donated a stem cell graft to a child with aplastic anemia.

This clonotype was counted a few times. The chain is built from TRBV29-1 and TRBJ2-7, with TRBD2 matching over 7 bases. The germline gives CDR1 SQVTM, CDR2 ANQGSEA. With V trimmed by 6 bases and J by 0 bases, 5 bases remained unmatched. The CDR3 length is 13 residues. CDR3 sequence: CSVAVAGSYEQYV. DNA of the CDR3: TGCAGCGTGGCCGTAGCGGGCTCCTACGAGCAGTACGTC.

In its sample, this clonotype was seen once. The V and J genes are TRBV12-1 and TRBJ2-5; the D call of TRBD1 is as the table states it, not checked on the DNA. TRBV12-1 is annotated as a pseudogene. The CDR3 totals 15 residues. The CDR3 DNA follows: TGTGCCAGCAGCCGGGGCGATTGTATCCTAGAGACCCAGTACTTC. Protein sequence: CASSRGDCILETQYF.

CDR3 region: CASGRSGGSEAFF. The CDR3 nucleotides are TGTGCCAGCGGGCGATCCGGGGGATCCGAAGCTTTCTTT. The chain has TRBV2 and TRBJ1-1, with a tentative D call TRBD1 (5 bases). The germline V gene has CDR1 SNHLY and CDR2 FYNNEI. This CDR3 spans 13 amino acids. V lost 8 bases to trimming and J lost 8 bases, with 18 bases between them.

The gene calls are TRBV12-3 or TRBV12-4 and TRBJ1-5; a weak D match, TRBD1 (5 bases). The CDR3 totals 13 residues. V was trimmed by 1 base and J by 7 bases, leaving 8 bases between them. The CDR3 loop is CASSLGEGQPQHF. For the CDR3, the DNA is TGTGCCAGCAGTTTAGGGGAGGGGCAGCCCCAGCATTTT.

V and J are TRBV15 and TRBJ2-1; TRBD1 aligns across 9 bases. CDR1 and CDR2 (germline): LNHNV, YYDKDF (reference sequence). The CDR3 covers 15 residues. After removal of 3 bases from V and 15 bases from J, the junction contained 15 bases not matched to a gene. CDR3 sequence reads: CATSSGDRAIQLGFF. The CDR3 nucleotides are TGTGCCACCAGCAGCGGGGACAGGGCCATCCAACTTGGGTTCTTC.

V and J are TRBV7-2 and TRBJ2-3; D not resolved. Germline V CDR1 and CDR2: SGHTA, FQGNSA. V dropped 5 bases and J dropped 4 bases, with 10 bases sitting between them. The CDR3 spans 13 residues. CDR3 sequence: CASSRGVSDTQYF. DNA for the CDR3: TGTGCCAGCAGCCGCGGAGTTTCAGATACGCAGTATTTT.

This clonotype was detected only a few times. V gene TRBV12-3 or TRBV12-4 combines with J gene TRBJ2-1; either TRBD1 or TRBD2 may supply D (7 bases each). CDR3 size: 18 residues. V was shortened by 2 bases and J by 3 bases, with 20 bases between the two germline ends. Written as DNA, the CDR3 is TGTGCCAGCAGTTTATGGGGGAGGGGGCTCCCGGGCTACAATGAGCAGTTCTTC. Translated, it gives CASSLWGRGLPGYNEQFF.

The genes are TRBV10-3 and TRBJ1-2, with D possibly being TRBD1 (6 bases). V was shortened by 6 bases and J by 0 bases, with 14 bases between the two germline ends. The CDR3 is 15 residues long. Germline V lookup: CDR1 ENHRY, CDR2 SYGVKD. The CDR3 sequence: CAISGGTGANYGYTF. CDR3 sequence (DNA): TGTGCCATCAGCGGGGGCACGGGAGCTAACTATGGCTACACCTTC.

The chain couples TRBV4-2 to TRBJ2-5; 7 positions match TRBD2. The CDR3 is 17 residues long. V shed 6 bases, J shed 1 base, and the junction held 14 bases outside the gene matches. Germline V gene lookup returns CDR1 LGHNA and CDR2 YNFKEQ. The CDR3 coding sequence is TGTGCCAGCAGTCGGCCGGGAGCTAGCGGACGCCAAGAGACCCAGTACTTC. Its translation: CASSRPGASGRQETQYF.

In its sample, this clonotype was seen a few times. V is TRBV24-1 and J is TRBJ2-1; no reliable D call. Trimming stripped 0 bases from V and 3 bases from J, with 14 bases between. This CDR3 region has 17 residues. Germline-derived CDR1 and CDR2 are KGHDR and SFDVKD. Here the CDR3 DNA reads TGTGCCACCAGTGATTTGTATCTAGAAGACGTCTACAATGAGCAGTTCTTC. Amino acids: CATSDLYLEDVYNEQFF.

The chain links TRBV18 to TRBJ2-7; possibly TRBD1 for D (6 bases). Germline loops: CDR1 KGHSH, CDR2 LQKENI. V was cut by 1 base and J by 6 bases, with 13 bases left in between. This CDR3 region has 14 residues. For the CDR3, the DNA is TGTGCCAGCTCACCACAGGCCAGGGGATCCGAGCAGTACGTC. It codes for CASSPQARGSEQYV.

A few counts support this clonotype. The V gene is TRBV30, the J gene TRBJ1-5, with D possibly TRBD1 on 6 matching bases. The CDR3 consists of 13 residues. The V end was cut by 4 bases, the J end by 6 bases, with 13 bases between. Germline CDR1 reads GTSNPN; CDR2 reads SVGIG (reference sequence). The CDR3, as DNA: TGTGCCTGGACCACAGGGCGTCGTCAGCCCCAGCATTTT. It encodes CAWTTGRRQPQHF.

The chain combines TRBV30 with TRBJ2-1, with 7 bases lining up with TRBD2. V shed 7 bases and J 3 bases; nucleotides not matched to a gene: 12. Germline V gene lookup returns CDR1 GTSNPN and CDR2 SVGIG (reference sequence). The CDR3 covers 15 residues. For the CDR3, the DNA is TGTGCCTTAGAGCCGAGCGGGAAACACTACAATGAGCAGTTCTTC. This encodes CALEPSGKHYNEQFF.

This clonotype was found a few times. The rearrangement uses TRBV10-3 and TRBJ2-1; 8 nucleotides match TRBD1. The germline V gene has CDR1 ENHRY and CDR2 SYGVKD. The CDR3 length is 13 residues. The ends lost 4 bases at V and 7 bases at J; junction bases unmatched: 3. The CDR3 region has the DNA TGTGCCATCAGTGCCCAGGGGGCTAATGAGCAGTTCTTC. Translated, it gives CAISAQGANEQFF.

To note about this clonotype: One end of the junction fails to match germline, which may point to a read error. The chain links TRBV20-1 to TRBJ2-1; 16 bases fit TRBD2. CDR3 size: 17 residues. CDR1 and CDR2 (germline): DFQATT, SNEGSKA (reference sequence). The CDR3 protein is CCAPGGTSGGDYNEQFF. DNA of the CDR3: TGCTGTGCCCCGGGAGGGACTAGCGGGGGGGACTACAATGAGCAGTTCTTC.

J is TRBJ1-3 and V is TRBV5-1, with D maybe TRBD1 (5 bases). The CDR3 has 14 residues. Germline V lookup: CDR1 SGHRS, CDR2 YFSETQ. Trimming pared 0 bases from V and 4 bases from J, leaving 8 bases between. CDR3 nucleotides: TGCGCCAGCAGCTTGGAGACAGAGGGAAACACCATATATTTT. Amino acids: CASSLETEGNTIYF.

The chain combines TRBV7-8 with TRBJ2-7; D gene uncertain. The germline V gene has CDR1 SGHVS and CDR2 FQNEAQ. CDR3 length: 13 amino acids. Trimming removed 4 bases from V and 2 bases from J, with 9 bases in between. The CDR3 coding sequence is TGTGCCAGCAGCTCCGGGTCTACCTACGAGCAGTACGTC. Protein: CASSSGSTYEQYV.

This clonotype was seen only a few times. The rearrangement links TRBV20-1 to TRBJ2-2; weak D call: TRBD2 (6 bases). The ends were cut back, 1 base at V and 6 bases at J, with 12 bases in the middle. This CDR3 has 14 amino acids. Germline V gene data show CDR1 as DFQATT and CDR2 as SNEGSKA (reference sequence). CDR3 sequence: CSARVGGSAGELFF. The CDR3 region has the DNA TGCAGTGCTAGAGTGGGGGGATCGGCCGGGGAGCTGTTTTTT.

The rearrangement uses TRBV20-1 and TRBJ1-1, with D possibly TRBD1 on 5 matching bases. Per the germline V gene, CDR1 is DFQATT and CDR2 is SNEGSKA (reference sequence). CDR3 length equals 13 residues. Deletions cut 2 bases from V and 5 bases from J, with 12 bases between. The CDR3 DNA reads as TGCAGTGCTAGATTAAGGGGCCAAACTGAAGCTTTCTTT. Protein product: CSARLRGQTEAFF.

The chain joins TRBV28 to TRBJ2-1, with D perhaps given as TRBD1 or TRBD2 (5 bases each). The CDR3 is 17 amino acids. V lost 5 bases, J lost 0 bases, and 17 bases lay in between. Germline assignment: CDR1 MDHEN and CDR2 SYDVKM. The CDR3 loop reads CASSPPHGARSYNEQFF. Here the CDR3 DNA reads TGTGCCAGCAGTCCCCCCCACGGGGCCCGCTCCTACAATGAGCAGTTCTTC.

J is TRBJ2-7 and V is TRBV11-2, with 11 bases that match TRBD2. The J segment lost 3 bases and the V segment lost 1 base, leaving 2 bases of the junction unmatched. The CDR3 extends over 15 amino acids. The germline CDR1 and CDR2 sequences are SGHAT and FQNNGV. The CDR3, as DNA: TGTGCCAGCAGCTTAGGACTAGCGGGAATCTACGAGCAGTACGTC. Its translation: CASSLGLAGIYEQYV.

This clonotype was recorded a few times. This rearrangement joins TRBV20-1 to TRBJ2-1; 10 bases agree with TRBD2. In germline, CDR1 is DFQATT, CDR2 SNEGSKA (reference sequence). J gave up 1 base and V 3 bases, and 6 bases lay outside the gene matches. This CDR3 is 16 amino acids long. CDR3 amino acids: CSARASGSLSYNEQFF. DNA for the CDR3: TGCAGTGCTAGGGCTAGCGGGAGTCTATCCTACAATGAGCAGTTCTTC.

There are a few counts of this clonotype. The CDR3 spells CASSGNEQFF. DNA for the CDR3: TGTGCCAGCTCAGGGAATGAGCAGTTCTTC. The rearrangement uses TRBV18 and TRBJ2-1; D gene ambiguous. V shed 5 bases and J shed 7 bases, with 3 bases lying between them. The CDR3 covers 10 residues. Germline V gene sequence: CDR1 KGHSH, CDR2 LQKENI.

The table lists this clonotype with many counts. The CDR3 DNA is TGTGCCAGCAGTTCGAACACCGGGGAGCTGTTTTTT. Translation gives CASSSNTGELFF. This chain uses TRBV12-3 or TRBV12-4 with TRBJ2-2; no definite D call. CDR3 length: 12 amino acids. V was trimmed by 4 bases and J by 0 bases, leaving 0 bases between them.

This clonotype came up a few times. The gene calls are TRBV6-1 and TRBJ2-2; maybe TRBD1 (7 bases). From germline, CDR1 is MNHNS and CDR2 SASEGT. Trimming removed 6 bases from V and 5 bases from J, with 19 bases in between. CDR3 length equals 16 residues. The CDR3 is CASSLGGQGGTGELFF. The DNA for the CDR3 is TGTGCCAGCAGCCTAGGGGGGCAGGGGGGAACCGGGGAGCTGTTTTTT.

This clonotype occurred a few times. V and J are TRBV20-1 and TRBJ2-3; TRBD2 matches 12 bases. The length of the CDR3 is 15 residues. The V segment lost 0 bases and the J segment 6 bases; nucleotides outside the gene matches: 4. From germline, CDR1 is DFQATT and CDR2 SNEGSKA (reference sequence). DNA of the CDR3: TGCAGTGCTAGAGATCAGACTAGCGGGAGCGATACGCAGTATTTT. Protein sequence: CSARDQTSGSDTQYF.

The chain employs TRBV29-1 and TRBJ1-3, with D possibly TRBD1 on 6 matching bases. The CDR3 covers 12 residues. Germline V CDR1 and CDR2: SQVTM, ANQGSEA. The V end was cut by 6 bases, the J end by 4 bases, with 10 bases between. CDR3 protein: CSVTGWGNTIYF. CDR3 in DNA: TGCAGCGTGACAGGTTGGGGAAACACCATATATTTT.

This clonotype was recorded a few times. This chain links TRBV7-9 with TRBJ2-2, with 7 bases that match TRBD2. The V segment lost 5 bases and the J segment 10 bases; nucleotides outside the gene matches: 16. Germline CDR1 SEHNR, CDR2 FQNEAQ (reference sequence). The CDR3 consists of 16 residues. Written as DNA, the CDR3 is TGTGCCAGCAGCCTCCAGACTAGCCCGCCGGGAGTGGAGCTGTTTTTT. Protein product: CASSLQTSPPGVELFF.